The entry that follows covers one TCR beta chain sequence. Trimming left V 11 bases short and J 14 bases short, with 11 bases between. In germline, CDR1 is SGHVS, CDR2 FQNEAQ. This CDR3 has 8 residues. The repertoire was sequenced with immunoSEQ multiplex PCR; TCRdb's copy has only in-frame clones and lacks some. Of about 610,000 clones detected, 88% appear once; the ten largest clones hold approximately 0.01%. This entry comes from a study of shared T cell receptors in the human thymus. These data also formed part of another study, on human thymus T cells. As that report states: Donor material was obtained from healthy Finnish infants undergoing corrective surgery for congenital heart defects. In corrective heart surgery, resections were taken, and these provided the thymus tissue. Apparent bias marked the V and J gene usage of thymic and blood repertoires. In unrelated individuals, thymic repertoires overlapped highly, according to related research.

The sequence was collected from a boy younger than two with a congenital heart defect. J is TRBJ2-3 and V is TRBV7-8, with D tentatively TRBD1 (6 bases). The sample consisted of thymocytes. This chain's CDR3 is CAVKQGYF. CDR3 DNA sequence: TGTGCCGTAAAACAGGGGTATTTT.